One sample yielded the 31 T cell receptor beta chains listed below, sequenced in a study of blood T cell repertoires in COVID-19. Only in-frame clones appear in the TCRdb table, and some are missing; sequencing was by immunoSEQ multiplex PCR. The table has about 170,000 clones, approximately 86% seen once. Material for sequencing was peripheral blood. The receptors shown here come from a man aged 60 to 75 with COVID-19, enrolled during active disease.

The chain employs TRBV10-3 and TRBJ1-5, with a tentative D call TRBD1 (6 bases). The CDR3 has 14 residues. Germline V gives CDR1 ENHRY, CDR2 SYGVKD. The V gene lost 4 bases and the J gene lost 6 bases, with 13 bases spanning the gap. In DNA form, the CDR3 reads TGTGCCATCAGTGGGGGGATAGGGGGTCAGCCCCAGCATTTT. It codes for CAISGGIGGQPQHF.

The V gene is TRBV6-2 or TRBV6-3, the J gene TRBJ2-1, with TRBD2 matching over 10 bases. V shed 5 bases and J 6 bases; nucleotides not matched to a gene: 7. The germline V gene encodes CDR1 MNHEY and CDR2 SVGEGT. This CDR3 has 15 residues. The CDR3 sequence: CASSRPGLAINEQFF. The CDR3 region has the DNA TGTGCCAGCAGTAGACCGGGACTAGCGATCAATGAGCAGTTCTTC.

The chain is built from TRBV30 and TRBJ1-3; the match to TRBD1 covers 8 bases. The CDR3 totals 18 residues. V was clipped by 0 bases and J by 0 bases; unmatched bases: 10. Per germline, CDR1 GTSNPN and CDR2 SVGIG (reference sequence). CDR3 in DNA: TGTGCCTGGAGTGTATGGGGACAGGCCACTCACTCTGGAAACACCATATATTTT. This gives the protein CAWSVWGQATHSGNTIYF.

This sequence joins TRBV15 and TRBJ2-5, with 7 bases lining up with TRBD2. CDR1 is LNHNV and CDR2 is YYDKDF in the germline V gene (reference sequence). This CDR3 contains 17 residues. Losses at the gene ends were 2 bases for V and 4 bases for J; bases not matched to a gene: 13. For the CDR3, the DNA is TGTGCCACCAGCAGAATGCCGTCGCGGGAGAGGAGAGAGACCCAGTACTTC. It yields the protein CATSRMPSRERRETQYF.

This clone was seen a handful of times. The chain links TRBV4-3 to TRBJ2-2; D is possibly TRBD1 (5 bases). The V and J ends lost 2 bases and 2 bases respectively, with 9 bases between them. Germline V lookup: CDR1 LGHNA, CDR2 YSLEER. The CDR3 is made up of 15 amino acids. The CDR3 protein is CASSQSGRNTGELFF. CDR3 coding DNA: TGCGCCAGCAGCCAATCAGGGCGAAACACCGGGGAGCTGTTTTTT.

The chain combines TRBV5-4 with TRBJ2-4, with D tentatively TRBD1 (5 bases). The V end lost 4 bases, the J end lost 5 bases, and 10 bases lay between the germline ends. In germline, CDR1 is SGHNT, CDR2 YYREEE (reference sequence). The CDR3 runs 13 residues. CDR3: CASSKPTENIQYF. CDR3 in DNA: TGTGCCAGCAGCAAACCGACAGAAAACATTCAGTACTTC.

The V and J genes are TRBV11-3 and TRBJ2-1; 9 bases are a match to TRBD2. J gave up 9 bases and V 5 bases, and 11 bases lay outside the gene matches. The CDR3 contains 15 residues. The V gene's germline CDR1 is SGHNT and CDR2 YENEEA. The DNA for the CDR3 is TGTGCCAGCAGCGCGGCTAGCGGGAACCGGTGTGAGCAGTTCTTC. Its protein is CASSAASGNRCEQFF.

This chain uses TRBV11-3 with TRBJ2-2; 11 bases agree with TRBD2. Germline V gene lookup returns CDR1 SGHNT and CDR2 YENEEA. Trimming took 4 bases from V and 7 from J; bases not matched to a gene: 14. The CDR3 runs 18 residues. The CDR3 nucleotides read TGTGCCAGCAGCTCCAACCCAATTAGCGGGAGGGCCGTCGGGGAGCTGTTTTTT. This sequence encodes CASSSNPISGRAVGELFF.

The rearrangement uses TRBV5-1 and TRBJ2-1; 7 positions match TRBD2. The germline V gene encodes CDR1 SGHRS and CDR2 YFSETQ. The CDR3 covers 15 residues. V shed 0 bases, J shed 5 bases, and the junction held 5 bases outside the gene matches. CDR3 nucleotide sequence: TGCGCCAGCAGCTTGGGACTAGCAGACAACAATGAGCAGTTCTTC. As protein: CASSLGLADNNEQFF.

This sequence joins TRBV18 and TRBJ1-5; 9 positions agree with TRBD1. The germline CDR1 and CDR2 sequences are KGHSH and LQKENI. This CDR3 contains 19 residues. V gave up 2 bases and J gave up 5 bases; unmatched junction bases: 16. CDR3 coding DNA: TGTGCCAGCTCACCATACGGGTCGGCGACAGGGGGAAACCATCAGCCCCAGCATTTT. Protein product: CASSPYGSATGGNHQPQHF.

In the case of this clone: A junction boundary mismatches the germline segment, possibly from a read error. J is TRBJ1-1 and V is TRBV7-7, with D hard to call. Germline CDR1 SSHAT, CDR2 FNYEAQ (reference sequence). The CDR3 has 13 residues. This CDR3 reads CASSLLGGAEAFF. CDR3 DNA sequence: TGTGCTAGCAGCTTGCTGGGAGGTGCTGAAGCTTTCTTT. The full variable domain, with the rest looked up from reference TRBV7-7 and TRBJ1-1, is GAGVSQSPRYKVTKRGQDVTLRCDPISSHATLYWYQQALGQGPEFLTYFNYEAQPDKSGLPSDRFSAERPEGSISTLTIQRTEQRDSAMYRCASSLLGGAEAFFGQGTRLTVV.

This rearrangement joins TRBV29-1 to TRBJ1-4, with D perhaps matching TRBD1 (5 bases). Germline lookup yields CDR1 SQVTM and CDR2 ANQGSEA. The ends were cut back, 4 bases at V and 0 bases at J, with 12 bases in the middle. This CDR3 is 15 amino acids long. For the CDR3, the DNA is TGCAGCGTTGCCCCGGGGGGAACAACTAATGAAAAACTGTTTTTT. Protein product: CSVAPGGTTNEKLFF.

The chain has TRBV4-3 and TRBJ2-6; 9 bases are a match to TRBD1. Germline V gives CDR1 LGHNA, CDR2 YSLEER. The junction had 10 bases not matched to a gene; V was cut back by 1 base and J by 0 bases. The CDR3 is made up of 20 amino acids. In DNA form, the CDR3 reads TGCGCCAGCAGCCAAGGACGTCGGGACAGGGCCATCTCTGGGGCCAACGTCCTGACTTTC. It translates to CASSQGRRDRAISGANVLTF.

This clone was counted between two and nine times. The V call is TRBV6-2 or TRBV6-3, the J call TRBJ2-7, with 7 bases matching TRBD2. Germline CDR1 reads MNHEY; CDR2 reads SVGEGT. CDR3 length: 15 residues. V lost 2 bases and J lost 1; bases outside the gene matches: 5. The CDR3 bases are TGTGCCAGCAGTTACGGAGGGACTATTTCCTACGAGCAGTACTTC. Amino acids: CASSYGGTISYEQYF.

This clone appeared a few times. The chain couples TRBV12-3 or TRBV12-4 to TRBJ1-2; tentatively, D is TRBD1 (6 bases). This CDR3 has 13 residues. V dropped 3 bases and J dropped 7 bases, with 12 bases sitting between them. DNA for the CDR3: TGTGCCAGCAGTTTGGGGGCAGGGACTGGCTACACCTTC. As protein: CASSLGAGTGYTF.

The gene calls are TRBV19 and TRBJ2-2; 7 bases line up with TRBD1. The junction had 5 bases not matched to a gene; V was cut back by 6 bases and J by 7 bases. The V gene's germline CDR1 is LNHDA and CDR2 SQIVND (reference sequence). This CDR3 spans 13 amino acids. CDR3 in DNA: TGTGCCAGTAGCCGACAGGGAATCGGGGAGCTGTTTTTT. Encoded protein: CASSRQGIGELFF.

The sample holds a few counts of this clone. The V and J genes are TRBV9 and TRBJ1-4; the D is unclear. The V end was cut by 1 base, the J end by 4 bases, with 20 bases between. This CDR3 has 18 amino acids. Looked up from germline, CDR1 is SGDLS and CDR2 is YYNGEE. The CDR3 coding sequence is TGTGCCAGCAGCGTACAGGATACGGGAGGGAACTATAATGAAAAACTGTTTTTT. It yields the protein CASSVQDTGGNYNEKLFF.

The chain carries TRBV6-5 and TRBJ2-1; TRBD1 agrees at 8 bases. Trimming at V came to 6 bases and at J to 8 bases, leaving 6 bases not matched to a gene. This CDR3 contains 13 residues. Per the germline V gene, CDR1 is MNHEY and CDR2 is SVGAGI. The CDR3, as DNA: TGTGCCAGCAGCCAGGGGGCGCGATATGAGCAGTTCTTC. This translates into CASSQGARYEQFF.

The chain combines TRBV5-6 with TRBJ2-3; 7 nucleotides align to TRBD1. Germline CDR1 SGHDT, CDR2 YYEEEE. Unmatched junction bases numbered 9, after V lost 0 bases and J lost 5 bases. The CDR3 extends over 16 amino acids. The CDR3 DNA sequence: TGTGCCAGCAGCTTGGTCTCCGGGACAGCGATAGATACGCAGTATTTT. Amino acid sequence: CASSLVSGTAIDTQYF.

The chain has TRBV7-2 and TRBJ1-1, with a weak D call TRBD1 (5 bases). Germline assignment: CDR1 SGHTA and CDR2 FQGNSA. With 2 bases removed from V and 3 bases from J, the gap between germline ends came to 16 bases. The CDR3 sequence is 16 residues long. In nucleotides, the CDR3 is TGTGCCAGCAGCTTAAGGGGACGTGGCGGGGACACTGAAGCTTTCTTT. Its protein is CASSLRGRGGDTEAFF.

Only one count was recorded for this clone. The chain carries TRBV18 and TRBJ2-5; D is undetermined. The V gene's germline CDR1 is KGHSH and CDR2 LQKENI. V was trimmed by 3 bases and J by 1 base, leaving 3 bases between them. The CDR3 consists of 12 residues. The CDR3, as DNA: TGTGCCAGCTCACCCCGCCAAGAGACCCAGTACTTC. This encodes CASSPRQETQYF.

This clone was seen only a few times. CDR3 in amino acids: CASSRVSNTEAFF. CDR3 coding DNA: TGTGCCAGCAGCCGCGTATCGAACACTGAAGCTTTCTTT. The chain employs TRBV6-5 and TRBJ1-1, with D uncertain. V lost 6 bases, J lost 1 base, and 9 bases lay in between. The CDR3 sequence is 13 residues long. CDR1 is MNHEY and CDR2 is SVGAGI in the germline V gene.

The gene calls are TRBV7-2 and TRBJ1-2; 8 bases align to TRBD1. CDR3 length: 18 residues. Trimming cost V 0 bases and J 5 bases; bases outside gene matches: 14. CDR1 and CDR2 (germline): SGHTA, FQGNSA. The CDR3 spells CASSLASTGEGIGYGYTF. In DNA form, the CDR3 reads TGTGCCAGCAGCTTAGCTTCGACAGGGGAAGGGATTGGGTATGGCTACACCTTC. The whole variable domain, remainder taken from reference TRBV7-2 and TRBJ1-2, is GAGVSQSPSNKVTEKGKDVELRCDPISGHTALYWYRQSLGQGLEFLIYFQGNSAPDKSGLPSDRFSAERTGGSVSTLTIQRTQQEDSAVYLCASSLASTGEGIGYGYTFGSGTRLTVV.

With respect to this clone: The same CDR3 also results from other DNA sequences found in this sample. The J gene is TRBJ1-1, the V gene TRBV6-6; weak D call: TRBD1 (5 bases). V lost 4 bases and J 0 bases, leaving 9 bases between the germline ends. The CDR3 extends over 14 amino acids. The germline gives CDR1 MNHNY, CDR2 SVGAGI (reference sequence). CDR3: CASSSTGMNTEAFF. The CDR3 coding sequence is TGTGCCAGCAGTTCTACAGGCATGAACACTGAAGCTTTCTTT.

This clone occurred a few times. The V gene is TRBV7-2, the J gene TRBJ2-2, with D perhaps matching TRBD2 (6 bases). V lost 3 bases and J lost 5, with 10 bases in between. The germline V gene encodes CDR1 SGHTA and CDR2 FQGNSA. The CDR3 is 14 amino acids. The CDR3 region is CASSLGGPTGELFF. CDR3 bases: TGTGCCAGCAGCTTGGGGGGACCGACCGGGGAGCTGTTTTTT.

The rearrangement links TRBV28 to TRBJ2-7; D may be TRBD1 (6 bases). Trimming removed 6 bases at V and 4 bases at J, with 7 bases between. The germline V gene encodes CDR1 MDHEN and CDR2 SYDVKM. The CDR3 is 11 residues long. The CDR3 is CASRDRYEQYF. CDR3 bases: TGTGCCAGCAGAGACAGGTACGAGCAGTACTTC. The full variable domain, its missing parts supplied by reference TRBV28 and TRBJ2-7, is DVKVTQSSRYLVKRTGEKVFLECVQDMDHENMFWYRQDPGLGLRLIYFSYDVKMKEKGDIPEGYSVSREKKERFSLILESASTNQTSMYLCASRDRYEQYFGPGTRLTVT.

This clone was counted between two and nine times. The chain recombines TRBV5-8 with TRBJ2-1, with D perhaps matching TRBD2 (6 bases). The CDR3 runs to 15 residues. V was clipped by 2 bases and J by 1 base, with 10 bases between them. Germline V gene lookup returns CDR1 SGHTS and CDR2 YDEGEE. CDR3 sequence reads: CASSFSGRSYNEQFF. In nucleotides, the CDR3 is TGTGCCAGCAGCTTTAGTGGGAGGTCCTACAATGAGCAGTTCTTC.

V usage is TRBV7-3 and J usage is TRBJ2-7, with 9 bases fitting TRBD1. Germline V gene lookup returns CDR1 SGHTA and CDR2 FQGTGA. CDR3 size: 14 residues. J was trimmed by 5 bases and V by 5 bases; bases with no gene match: 7. CDR3 sequence reads: CASSPQGASHEQYF. DNA of the CDR3: TGTGCCAGCAGCCCACAGGGGGCTTCCCACGAGCAGTACTTC. Full variable domain (outside the CDR3, taken from reference TRBV7-3 and TRBJ2-7): GAGVSQTPSNKVTEKGKYVELRCDPISGHTALYWYRQSLGQGPEFLIYFQGTGAADDSGLPNDRFFAVRPEGSVSTLKIQRTERGDSAVYLCASSPQGASHEQYFGPGTRLTVT.

This sequence joins TRBV29-1 and TRBJ2-7, with TRBD1 identical over 7 bases. The V and J ends lost 7 bases and 6 bases, in that order; junction bases with no gene match: 6. CDR3 length: 11 amino acids. Germline V gene sequence: CDR1 SQVTM, CDR2 ANQGSEA. This chain's CDR3 is CSGFRGSEQYF. DNA of the CDR3: TGCAGCGGTTTCAGGGGGAGCGAGCAGTACTTC.

V is TRBV7-6 and J is TRBJ2-7; D is ambiguous. The CDR3 consists of 14 residues. Germline values: CDR1 SGHVS, CDR2 FNYEAQ. V was shortened by 2 bases and J by 5 bases, with 13 bases between the two germline ends. The CDR3 region is CASSLMAPGHEQYF. CDR3 DNA sequence: TGTGCCAGCAGCTTAATGGCACCTGGGCACGAGCAGTACTTC. Together with reference TRBV7-6 and TRBJ2-7, the CDR3 gives the full variable domain: GAGVSQSPRYKVTKRGQDVALRCDPISGHVSLYWYRQALGQGPEFLTYFNYEAQQDKSGLPNDRFSAERPEGSISTLTIQRTEQRDSAMYRCASSLMAPGHEQYFGPGTRLTVT.

V usage is TRBV15 and J usage is TRBJ2-3; no clear D. V was shortened by 0 bases and J by 3 bases, with 10 bases between the two germline ends. The CDR3 sequence is 15 residues long. Germline CDR1 and CDR2: LNHNV and YYDKDF (reference sequence). The DNA of the CDR3 is TGTGCCACCAGCAGAGATCCACGAGAAACAGATACGCAGTATTTT. Translated, it gives CATSRDPRETDTQYF.